This passage covers 20 T cell receptor beta chains from one sample sequenced in a study of T cells in Graves' hyperthyroidism and ophthalmopathy. The investigators amplified TCR beta CDR3 regions from RNA transcripts. First-round RT-PCR targeting the TCR CDR3 was performed with the HTBI primer set. One entry per CDR3 protein, called by TCRdb with MiXCR from the multiplex PCR reads. This table holds 300,000 to 450,000 distinct CDR3 sequences, 11% to 15% found once. Sequencing was performed on blood. These receptors all come from a woman in her sixties or seventies with Graves' hyperthyroidism.

Many counts were recorded for this clonotype. The CDR3 DNA sequence: TGTGCCACCCGGGCTAGCGGATTAGGGGCCGGGGAGCTGTTTTTT. Translated: CATRASGLGAGELFF. V is TRBV12-3 or TRBV12-4 and J is TRBJ2-2; 7 bases are shared with TRBD2. Unmatched junction bases numbered 14, after V lost 10 bases and J lost 6 bases. CDR3 length: 15 amino acids.

The V call is TRBV30, the J call TRBJ1-1; a weak D match, TRBD1 (5 bases). The CDR3 contains 11 residues. Germline CDR1 reads GTSNPN; CDR2 reads SVGIG (reference sequence). The V and J ends lost 3 bases and 8 bases respectively, with 10 bases between them. CDR3 DNA: TGTGCCTGGAGGGAGGGACTCGAAGCTTTCTTT. Its translation: CAWREGLEAFF.

This clonotype came up a few times. A junction end diverges from the germline sequence, so it may reflect a read error. The chain recombines TRBV27 with TRBJ2-7; 12 bases line up with TRBD2. Germline CDR1 and CDR2: MNHEY and SMNVEV (reference sequence). The CDR3 covers 19 residues. Here the CDR3 DNA reads TGTGCCAGCAGTTTGCTGGGACTAGCGGGCCCCGGTTTAGGGTACGGGCAGTACTTC. Residues: CASSLLGLAGPGLGYGQYF.

This clonotype was seen at least ten times. The CDR3 spells CSVDRGSHEQYF. CDR3 nucleotide sequence: TGCAGTGTGGACAGGGGGTCTCACGAGCAGTACTTC. The gene calls are TRBV20-1 and TRBJ2-7; 10 bases are a match to TRBD1. CDR3 length equals 12 residues. CDR1 is DFQATT, CDR2 SNEGSKA, per germline (reference sequence). Trimming cost V 7 bases and J 5 bases; bases outside gene matches: 5.

In its sample, this clonotype was seen many times. The CDR3 DNA follows: TGTGCCAGCAGCCAAGATCAAATCGGGGAGCTGTTTTTT. It specifies CASSQDQIGELFF. This sequence joins TRBV3-1 and TRBJ2-2, with D hard to call. Per germline, CDR1 LGHDT and CDR2 YNNKEL (reference sequence). There are 13 residues in the CDR3. The ends were cut back, 0 bases at V and 7 bases at J, with 6 bases in the middle.

This chain uses TRBV10-3 with TRBJ1-2; no clear D gene. Germline CDR1 and CDR2: ENHRY and SYGVKD. The ends were cut back, 3 bases at V and 3 bases at J, with 5 bases in the middle. The CDR3 is 12 residues long. The CDR3 nucleotides are TGTGCCATCAGTGACGGAGACTATGGCTACACCTTC. Protein sequence: CAISDGDYGYTF.

This clonotype occurred many times. This chain joins TRBV7-8 and TRBJ2-7; 8 positions agree with TRBD2. J gave up 6 bases and V 0 bases, and 10 bases lay outside the gene matches. The CDR3 has 16 residues. Germline V CDR1 and CDR2: SGHVS, FQNEAQ. The CDR3 DNA follows: TGTGCCAGCAGCTTAGCGTTGTGGAGCGGGAGTGGCGAGCAGTACTTC. It is translated as CASSLALWSGSGEQYF.

This clonotype was seen at least ten times. The chain recombines TRBV6-1 with TRBJ2-5; 13 bases line up with TRBD2. The germline gives CDR1 MNHNS, CDR2 SASEGT. With V trimmed by 4 bases and J by 4 bases, 15 bases remained unmatched. The CDR3 is made up of 19 amino acids. CDR3: CASSVGTSGNQPEGETQYF. As DNA, the CDR3 is TGTGCCAGCAGTGTTGGGACTAGCGGGAATCAGCCAGAAGGAGAGACCCAGTACTTC.

The V call is TRBV6-1, the J call TRBJ2-7; D remains ambiguous. The CDR3 sequence is 16 residues long. Germline loops: CDR1 MNHNS, CDR2 SASEGT. V lost 6 bases to trimming and J lost 5 bases, with 23 bases between them. The CDR3 sequence is CASSSQAPPIIDEQYF. DNA of the CDR3: TGTGCCAGCAGCTCCCAAGCGCCCCCCATTATAGACGAGCAGTACTTC.

This clonotype was observed many times. The genes are TRBV20-1 and TRBJ2-4; D remains unclear. CDR3 length: 14 amino acids. Per germline, CDR1 DFQATT and CDR2 SNEGSKA (reference sequence). V lost 0 bases to trimming and J lost 7 bases, with 13 bases between them. The CDR3 reads CSARDTSNRNIQYF. The CDR3 nucleotides are TGCAGTGCTAGAGATACCTCCAACCGGAACATTCAGTACTTC.

This clonotype was recorded many times. The rearrangement links TRBV6-6 to TRBJ1-4; D gene unclear. Germline loops: CDR1 MNHNY, CDR2 SVGAGI (reference sequence). The CDR3 contains 17 residues. Trimming left V 2 bases short and J 3 bases short, with 16 bases between. The CDR3 region is CASSYETIQLSNEKLFF. The CDR3 coding sequence is TGTGCCAGCAGTTACGAGACCATCCAGCTCTCTAATGAAAAACTGTTTTTT.

This clonotype was counted ten times or more. The chain is built from TRBV18 and TRBJ1-1; D is unclear. The CDR3 runs 15 residues. Trimming pared 0 bases from V and 4 bases from J, leaving 12 bases between. Germline V CDR1 and CDR2: KGHSH, LQKENI. The CDR3 nucleotides are TGTGCCAGCTCACCACCGAGGGCCCGACGCACTGAAGCTTTCTTT. This encodes CASSPPRARRTEAFF.

In this sample, this clonotype turned up a few times. This chain uses TRBV6-1 with TRBJ2-2; TRBD1 might be the D (7 bases). Between the trimmed V and J ends, which lost 7 bases and 7 bases, there was a span of 16 bases. Looked up from germline, CDR1 is MNHNS and CDR2 is SASEGT. The CDR3 spans 14 residues. The CDR3 spells CASTSGGLGGELFF. In DNA, the CDR3 is TGTGCCAGCACCTCAGGGGGGCTGGGCGGGGAGCTGTTTTTT.

In this sample, this clonotype turned up many times. The genes are TRBV28 and TRBJ1-1; D call uncertain. The CDR3 totals 13 residues. Germline assignment: CDR1 MDHEN and CDR2 SYDVKM. V dropped 5 bases and J dropped 3 bases, with 10 bases sitting between them. CDR3 sequence reads: CASSPGWDTEAFF. CDR3 nucleotides: TGTGCCAGCAGTCCTGGGTGGGACACTGAAGCTTTCTTT.

This rearrangement joins TRBV12-3 or TRBV12-4 to TRBJ1-1; no definite D call. The CDR3 is made up of 15 amino acids. The V end was cut by 5 bases, the J end by 1 base, with 14 bases between. The CDR3 sequence is CASSLRPIENTEAFF. The CDR3 DNA follows: TGTGCCAGCAGTCTCCGACCGATTGAGAACACTGAAGCTTTCTTT.

This clonotype has a count of ten or more. The chain uses TRBV6-6 and TRBJ2-7; D not resolved. Deletions cut 0 bases from V and 2 bases from J, with 8 bases between. Germline CDR1 is MNHNY and CDR2 is SVGAGI (reference sequence). The CDR3 totals 14 residues. CDR3 loop: CASSYSAGPYEQYF. DNA of the CDR3: TGTGCCAGCAGTTACTCAGCCGGACCCTACGAGCAGTACTTC.

The chain links TRBV20-1 to TRBJ2-3; 7 bases fit TRBD2. The germline V gene has CDR1 DFQATT and CDR2 SNEGSKA (reference sequence). After removal of 7 bases from V and 6 bases from J, the junction contained 16 bases not matched to a gene. The CDR3 contains 15 residues. The CDR3 sequence is CSGSGRGSKTDTQYF. The CDR3 nucleotides are TGCAGTGGCTCCGGACGCGGGAGTAAAACGGATACGCAGTATTTT.

The chain recombines TRBV11-1 with TRBJ2-7; 11 positions agree with TRBD2. The CDR3 consists of 17 residues. Germline-derived CDR1 and CDR2 are SGHAT and FQDESV (reference sequence). Germline trimming cut 5 bases from V and 0 bases from J; bases unmatched to any gene: 9. The chain's CDR3 is CASSQNPSGRNSYEQYF. The CDR3 nucleotides read TGTGCCAGCAGCCAGAATCCTAGCGGGAGGAACTCCTACGAGCAGTACTTC.

This clonotype was picked up a small number of times. This CDR3 is CASSLYQAPYGYTF. CDR3 in DNA: TGTGCCAGCAGCTTGTACCAGGCGCCCTATGGCTACACCTTC. The chain joins TRBV5-4 to TRBJ1-2; D is unclear. The CDR3 has 14 residues. The germline V gene encodes CDR1 SGHNT and CDR2 YYREEE (reference sequence). The germline V and J ends were trimmed by 1 base and 4 bases, with 11 bases remaining between them.

This clonotype was counted many times. V gene TRBV13 combines with J gene TRBJ1-1; no clear D. Between the trimmed V and J ends, which lost 7 bases and 6 bases, there was a span of 15 bases. Germline CDR1 is PRHDT and CDR2 is FYEKMQ (reference sequence). The CDR3 is 13 residues long. The CDR3 reads CASTVLGSPEAFF. The CDR3 DNA reads as TGTGCCAGCACGGTGCTCGGCAGCCCTGAAGCTTTCTTT.